This T cell receptor (beta chain) is drawn from a study of blood T cells in healthy people across ages. Each donor gave roughly 10 milliliters of peripheral blood. The germline gives CDR1 MNHEY, CDR2 SVGAGI. Trimming took 5 bases from V and 7 from J, leaving 8 bases between them. CDR3 length: 11 residues. Then a second PCR, running about 7 to 11 cycles, was carried out with a sample-barcoded 5' primer and a J-beta primer mix. MiXCR was run by TCRdb on the 5' RACE reads, yielding one entry per CDR3 protein. The profile covers more than 750,000 distinct CDR3 sequences, with about 28% appearing a single time and roughly 10% taken by the ten largest. The same sample was also studied in work on T cells of mothers and their children.

The sequenced sample consisted of blood. The genes are TRBV6-5 and TRBJ2-5; no clear D gene. The sequence derives from a woman aged 40-49 years in good health. The DNA for the CDR3 is TGTGCCAGCAGTATTCGAGGGACCCAGTACTTC. It codes for CASSIRGTQYF.